The T cell receptor (beta chain) described here comes from a study of PD-L1 blockade in urothelial cancer. Study details: Across blood samples, T cells had a median count of approximately 130,000.

Clones were sequenced by immunoSEQ multiplex PCR, and TCRdb holds only the in-frame ones, with some missing. Here the sample spans 20,000 to 25,000 clones, roughly 89% being singletons. Time point described: peripheral blood 6 weeks after treatment start. About this clone itself: The target antigen is unknown.

V lost 5 bases, J lost 2 bases, and 5 bases stayed unmatched. CDR1 and CDR2 from the germline V gene are SGHTA and FQGNSA. CDR3 size: 14 residues. Study results and limitations: For durable-benefit patients, tumor-associated blood clones expanded more at 3 weeks.

The chain links TRBV7-2 to TRBJ1-1; TRBD1 matches 7 bases. The TCR sequence derives from a woman aged 60-70 years with urothelial cancer. The starting material was PBMCs, obtained around atezolizumab (anti-PD-L1) treatment. The CDR3 bases are TGTGCCAGCAGCCTAGGGACAGCCAACACTGAAGCTTTCTTT. It specifies CASSLGTANTEAFF.